These T cell receptor beta chains were read from a single sample in a study of beta chain features in type 1 diabetes. Here immunoSEQ multiplex PCR was the method, and the copy in TCRdb shows in-frame clones only, minus some. The profile shows some 120,000 clones, around 16% of them singletons. Source material: central memory CD4+ T cells from blood. The receptors shown here come from a man aged 18 to 29 with type 1 diabetes. The conserved cysteine and the conserved F or W are not part of the CDR3 here.

len: 13; v_gene: TRBV14; CDR3aa: ASSLGTGRNNEQF
len: 10; v_gene: TRBV6-5; CDR3aa: ASSTGGRGYT
len: 11; v_gene: TRBV29-1; CDR3aa: SSSPDRSAGYT
len: 12; v_gene: TRBV9; CDR3aa: ASSVALSGNTIY
len: 15; v_gene: TRBV29-1; CDR3aa: SVGARASGRRYNEQF
len: 11; v_gene: TRBV5-1; CDR3aa: ASSLAGIHEQY
len: 13; v_gene: TRBV6-5; CDR3aa: ASGGVGAVNEKLF
len: 13; v_gene: TRBV18; CDR3aa: ASSPPSLKDTEAF
len: 13; v_gene: TRBV7-2; CDR3aa: ASSPGLLTYNEQF
len: 12; v_gene: TRBV5-4; CDR3aa: ASSFRESTDTQY
len: 14; v_gene: TRBV5-5; CDR3aa: ASSPISGGAGETQY
len: 13; v_gene: TRBV7-2; CDR3aa: ASSLDGQGTYEQY
len: 11; v_gene: TRBV27; CDR3aa: ASSFNRDSPLH
len: 12; v_gene: TRBV7-9; CDR3aa: ARDDTVSGNTIY
len: 10; v_gene: TRBV7-9; CDR3aa: ASSLGSYEQY
len: 13; v_gene: TRBV5-4; CDR3aa: ASSLTGMATDTQY
len: 13; v_gene: TRBV9; CDR3aa: ASSVGLAETDTQY
len: 14; v_gene: TRBV5-1; CDR3aa: ASSSTSGLSYNEQF
len: 15; v_gene: TRBV9; CDR3aa: ASSTSSTSGPGSTQY
len: 11; v_gene: TRBV29-1; CDR3aa: SGGVGQGDGYT
len: 11; v_gene: TRBV28; CDR3aa: ASSLGQVAAPY
len: 13; v_gene: TRBV18; CDR3aa: ASSPSRGNNYGYT
len: 12; v_gene: TRBV7-2; CDR3aa: ASSPQGTNQPQH
len: 13; v_gene: TRBV4-3; CDR3aa: ASSHHRVPNEKLF
len: 11; v_gene: TRBV4-3; CDR3aa: ASSRGRMDEQY
len: 13; v_gene: TRBV30; CDR3aa: AWSVRSSLEETQY
len: 16; v_gene: TRBV28; CDR3aa: ASSPQSWTGGNSYEQY
len: 15; v_gene: TRBV7-2; CDR3aa: ASSYTLAGRPQETQY
len: 11; v_gene: TRBV9; CDR3aa: ASSVQGESPLH
len: 10; v_gene: TRBV6-1; CDR3aa: ASRNDFMVAF
len: 11; v_gene: TRBV28; CDR3aa: ASRRTGRNEQY
len: 12; v_gene: TRBV28; CDR3aa: ASSSTGGATEAF
len: 13; v_gene: TRBV29-1; CDR3aa: SVERRRGAPETQY
len: 14; v_gene: TRBV4-2; CDR3aa: ASSQVVKPPGHEQF
len: 13; v_gene: TRBV5-4; CDR3aa: ASSFGTGLGETQY
len: 11; v_gene: TRBV19; CDR3aa: ASLGDWNTEAF
len: 14; v_gene: TRBV7-2; CDR3aa: ASRKRQGFGTDTQY
len: 10; v_gene: TRBV19; CDR3aa: ASSIAGETQY
len: 14; v_gene: TRBV5-8; CDR3aa: ASSLGKWSGKDTQY
len: 10; v_gene: TRBV21-1; CDR3aa: ASSTGRETQY
len: 14; v_gene: TRBV7-2; CDR3aa: ASSPLRRSSSYEQY
len: 12; v_gene: TRBV5-6; CDR3aa: ASSGAATYNEQF
len: 9; v_gene: TRBV29-1; CDR3aa: SVEDSYEQY
len: 12; v_gene: TRBV6-5; CDR3aa: ASSYTGGSEKLF
len: 10; v_gene: TRBV29-1; CDR3aa: SALSSYNEQF
len: 12; v_gene: TRBV29-1; CDR3aa: SAWGQTNTGELF
len: 12; v_gene: TRBV5-4; CDR3aa: ASSSAGGTDTQY
len: 10; v_gene: TRBV5-4; CDR3aa: ASRRLGGEQY
len: 10; v_gene: TRBV11-2; CDR3aa: ASKGQGGTQY
len: 14; v_gene: TRBV9; CDR3aa: ASSPLGRGAYNEQF
len: 13; v_gene: TRBV7-3; CDR3aa: ASSFGTNSYNEQF
len: 13; v_gene: TRBV5-4; CDR3aa: ASSERGRENSPLH
len: 10; v_gene: TRBV7-3; CDR3aa: ASSEGEETQY
len: 14; v_gene: TRBV7-9; CDR3aa: ASSLGTSGSTDTQY
len: 9; v_gene: TRBV7-2; CDR3aa: ASSYGGEQY
len: 9; v_gene: TRBV30; CDR3aa: AWSASYEQY